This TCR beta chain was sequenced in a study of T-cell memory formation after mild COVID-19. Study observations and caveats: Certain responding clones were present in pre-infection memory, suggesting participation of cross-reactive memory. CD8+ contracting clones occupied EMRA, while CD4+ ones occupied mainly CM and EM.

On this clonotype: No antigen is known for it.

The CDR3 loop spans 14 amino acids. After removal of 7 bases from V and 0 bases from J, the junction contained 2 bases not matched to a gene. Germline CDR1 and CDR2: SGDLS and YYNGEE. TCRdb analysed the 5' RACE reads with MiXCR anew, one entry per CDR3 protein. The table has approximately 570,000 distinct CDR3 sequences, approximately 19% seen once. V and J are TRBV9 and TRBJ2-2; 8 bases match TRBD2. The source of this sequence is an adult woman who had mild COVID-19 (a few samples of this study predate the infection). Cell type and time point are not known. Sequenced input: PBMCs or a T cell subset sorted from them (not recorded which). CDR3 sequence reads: CASQAGANTGELFF. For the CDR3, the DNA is TGTGCCAGCCAAGCGGGGGCGAACACCGGGGAGCTGTTTTTT. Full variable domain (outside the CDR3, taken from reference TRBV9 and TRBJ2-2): DSGVTQTPKHLITATGQRVTLRCSPRSGDLSVYWYQQSLDQGLQFLIQYYNGEERAKGNILERFSAQQFPDLHSELNLSSLELGDSALYFCASQAGANTGELFFGEGSRLTVL.